This note documents a single TCR beta chain sequence. Measured with immunoSEQ multiplex PCR; TCRdb has only the in-frame clones, and not every one. The sample has about 120,000 clones, 85% seen once. The sample belongs to a study of blood T cell repertoires in COVID-19. The CDR3 sequence is 17 residues long. V gave up 4 bases and J gave up 7 bases; unmatched junction bases: 13. The V gene's germline CDR1 is LGHDT and CDR2 YNNKEL (reference sequence). The TCR originated in an elderly man with acute or convalescent COVID-19. Source material: peripheral blood. The chain links TRBV3-1 (or the pseudogene TRBV3-2) to TRBJ1-4, with 9 bases aligning to TRBD1. The CDR3 reads CASSPGQGANVGEKLFF. In DNA form, the CDR3 reads TGTGCCAGCAGCCCGGGACAGGGAGCGAATGTTGGTGAAAAACTGTTTTTT.